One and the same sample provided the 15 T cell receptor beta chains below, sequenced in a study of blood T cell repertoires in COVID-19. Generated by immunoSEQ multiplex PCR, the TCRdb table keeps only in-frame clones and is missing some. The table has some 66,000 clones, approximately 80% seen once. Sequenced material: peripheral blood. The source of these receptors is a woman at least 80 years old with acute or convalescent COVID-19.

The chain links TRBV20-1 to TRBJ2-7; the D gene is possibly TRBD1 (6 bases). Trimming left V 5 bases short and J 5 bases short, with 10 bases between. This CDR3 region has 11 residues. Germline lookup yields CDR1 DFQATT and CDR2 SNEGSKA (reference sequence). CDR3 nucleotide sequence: TGCAGTGCTCAAGGGGGTCACGAGCAGTACTTC. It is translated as CSAQGGHEQYF.

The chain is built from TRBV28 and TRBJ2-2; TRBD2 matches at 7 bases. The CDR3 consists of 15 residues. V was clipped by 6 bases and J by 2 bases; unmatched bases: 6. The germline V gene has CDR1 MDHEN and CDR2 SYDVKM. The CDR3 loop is CASSVTSANTGELFF. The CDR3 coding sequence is TGTGCCAGCAGCGTTACTAGCGCTAACACCGGGGAGCTGTTTTTT. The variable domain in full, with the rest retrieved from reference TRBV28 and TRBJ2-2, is DVKVTQSSRYLVKRTGEKVFLECVQDMDHENMFWYRQDPGLGLRLIYFSYDVKMKEKGDIPEGYSVSREKKERFSLILESASTNQTSMYLCASSVTSANTGELFFGEGSRLTVL.

This CDR3 reads CATSRDRAHLTGELFF. The CDR3 region has the DNA TGTGCCACCAGCCGGGACAGGGCCCATCTCACCGGGGAGCTGTTTTTT. The chain has TRBV15 and TRBJ2-2; 9 positions match TRBD1. CDR1 is LNHNV and CDR2 is YYDKDF in the germline V gene (reference sequence). Trimming removed 5 bases from V and 4 bases from J; junction bases left unmatched: 8. The CDR3 loop spans 16 amino acids.

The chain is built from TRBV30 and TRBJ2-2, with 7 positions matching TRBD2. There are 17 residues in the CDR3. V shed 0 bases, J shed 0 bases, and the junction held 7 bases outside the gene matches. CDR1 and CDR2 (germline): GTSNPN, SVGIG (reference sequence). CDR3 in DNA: TGTGCCTGGAGTGTGGGGAGGGTAGCGACGAACACCGGGGAGCTGTTTTTT. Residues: CAWSVGRVATNTGELFF. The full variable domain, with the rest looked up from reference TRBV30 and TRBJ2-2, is SQTIHQWPATLVQPVGSPLSLECTVEGTSNPNLYWYRQAAGRGLQLLFYSVGIGQISSEVPQNLSASRPQDRQFILSSKKLLLSDSGFYLCAWSVGRVATNTGELFFGEGSRLTVL.

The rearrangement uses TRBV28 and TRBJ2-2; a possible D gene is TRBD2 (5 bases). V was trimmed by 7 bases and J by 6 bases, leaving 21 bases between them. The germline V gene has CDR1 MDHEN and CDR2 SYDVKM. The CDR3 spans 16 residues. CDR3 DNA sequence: TGTGCCAGCAATTTCAACGGGGATGTCAGGTCCGGGGAGCTGTTTTTT. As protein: CASNFNGDVRSGELFF.

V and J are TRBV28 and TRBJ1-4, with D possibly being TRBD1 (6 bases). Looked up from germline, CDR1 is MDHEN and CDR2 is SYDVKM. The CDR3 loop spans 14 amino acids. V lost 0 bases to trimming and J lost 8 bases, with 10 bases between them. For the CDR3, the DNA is TGTGCCAGCAGTTTATGGGGGCAGGGGGAAAAACTGTTTTTT. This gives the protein CASSLWGQGEKLFF.

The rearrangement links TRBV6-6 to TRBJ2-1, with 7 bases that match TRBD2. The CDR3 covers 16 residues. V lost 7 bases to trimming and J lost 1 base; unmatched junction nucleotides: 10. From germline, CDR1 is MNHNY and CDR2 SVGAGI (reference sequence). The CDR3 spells CASTTGGRGSYNEQFF. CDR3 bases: TGTGCCAGCACCACGGGCGGGAGAGGATCCTACAATGAGCAGTTCTTC.

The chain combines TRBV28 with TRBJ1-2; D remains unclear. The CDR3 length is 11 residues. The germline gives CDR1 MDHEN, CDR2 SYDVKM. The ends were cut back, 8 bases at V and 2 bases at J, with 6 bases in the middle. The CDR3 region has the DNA TGTGCCAGCGAGTCGAACTATGGCTACACCTTC. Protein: CASESNYGYTF.

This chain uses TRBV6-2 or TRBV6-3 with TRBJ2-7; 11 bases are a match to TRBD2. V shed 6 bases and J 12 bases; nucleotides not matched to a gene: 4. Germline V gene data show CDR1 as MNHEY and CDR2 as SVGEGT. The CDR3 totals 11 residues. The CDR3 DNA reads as TGTGCCAGCAGCCCTAGCGGGAGGTTGTACTTC. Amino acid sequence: CASSPSGRLYF.

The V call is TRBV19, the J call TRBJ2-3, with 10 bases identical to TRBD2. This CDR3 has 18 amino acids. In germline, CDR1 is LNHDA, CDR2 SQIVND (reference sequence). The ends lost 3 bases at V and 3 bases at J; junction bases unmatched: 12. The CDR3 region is CASSIGVAGGRGTDTQYF. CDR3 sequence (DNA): TGTGCCAGTAGTATCGGAGTAGCGGGAGGAAGGGGGACAGATACGCAGTATTTT.

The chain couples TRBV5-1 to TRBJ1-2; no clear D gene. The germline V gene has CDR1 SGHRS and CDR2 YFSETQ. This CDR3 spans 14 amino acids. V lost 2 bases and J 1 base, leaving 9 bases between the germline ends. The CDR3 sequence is CASSFGGSNYGYTF. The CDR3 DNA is TGCGCCAGCAGCTTTGGCGGCAGTAACTATGGCTACACCTTC. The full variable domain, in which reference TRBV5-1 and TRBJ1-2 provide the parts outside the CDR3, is KAGVTQTPRYLIKTRGQQVTLSCSPISGHRSVSWYQQTPGQGLQFLFEYFSETQRNKGNFPGRFSGRQFSNSRSEMNVSTLELGDSALYLCASSFGGSNYGYTFGSGTRLTVV.

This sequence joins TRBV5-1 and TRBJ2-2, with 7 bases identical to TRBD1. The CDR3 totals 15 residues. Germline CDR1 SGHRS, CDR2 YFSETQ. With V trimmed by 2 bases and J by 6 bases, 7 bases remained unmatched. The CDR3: CASSLPEQGAGELFF. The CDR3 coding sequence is TGCGCCAGCAGCTTACCTGAGCAGGGGGCCGGGGAGCTGTTTTTT.

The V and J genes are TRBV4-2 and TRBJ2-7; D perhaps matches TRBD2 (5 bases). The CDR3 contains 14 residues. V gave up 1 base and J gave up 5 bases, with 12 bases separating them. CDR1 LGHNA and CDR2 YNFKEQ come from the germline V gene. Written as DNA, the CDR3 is TGTGCCAGCAGCCAAGTCACTAGTGTCCACGAGCAGTACTTC. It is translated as CASSQVTSVHEQYF.

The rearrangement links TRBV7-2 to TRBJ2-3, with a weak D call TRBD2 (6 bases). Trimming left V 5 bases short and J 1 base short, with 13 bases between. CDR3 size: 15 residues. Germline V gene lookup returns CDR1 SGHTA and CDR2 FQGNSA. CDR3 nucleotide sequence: TGTGCCAGCAGCCCAAATGGAGGGGGCACAGATACGCAGTATTTT. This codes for CASSPNGGGTDTQYF.

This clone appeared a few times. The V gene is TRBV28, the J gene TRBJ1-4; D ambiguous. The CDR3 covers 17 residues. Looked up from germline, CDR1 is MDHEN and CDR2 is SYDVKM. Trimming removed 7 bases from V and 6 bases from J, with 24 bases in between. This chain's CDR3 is CASTSRGAAARYEKLFF. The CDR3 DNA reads TGTGCCAGCACCTCTCGGGGTGCGGCAGCGCGTTATGAAAAACTGTTTTTT.